This T cell receptor (beta chain) stems from a study of regulatory T cells in long-lasting Graves disease. Time point described: persistent/refractory GD, antithyroid drugs over 5 years with positive TRAb. PBMC-derived RNA was used for the TCR library. V dropped 7 bases and J dropped 0; count of bases not matched to a gene: 15. The germline V gene encodes CDR1 SEHNR and CDR2 FQNEAQ (reference sequence). The CDR3 contains 19 residues. To make TCR beta libraries, researchers used iRepertoire HTBI primers and Arm-PCR of CDR3 regions. TCRdb reanalysed the multiplex PCR reads using MiXCR and keeps one entry per CDR3 protein. Found here are about 300,000 distinct CDR3 sequences, under 25% of them singletons; the top ten hold 56%. This clonotype was seen many times.

V usage is TRBV7-9 and J usage is TRBJ2-5, with TRBD2 identical over 12 bases. Sequenced material: peripheral blood mononuclear cells (PBMCs), taken when the disease was refractory, from a patient treated with antithyroid drugs. This TCR derives from a female donor with Graves disease. CDR3 sequence reads: CASTFRTSGNVGYQETQYF. CDR3 DNA: TGTGCCAGCACCTTTCGGACTAGCGGGAACGTGGGGTACCAAGAGACCCAGTACTTC.